This T cell receptor (beta chain) was retrieved from a study of blood T cell repertoires in COVID-19. V was clipped by 5 bases and J by 9 bases, with 20 bases between them. This CDR3 region has 15 residues. Germline CDR1 reads SEHNR; CDR2 reads FQNEAQ (reference sequence). Per the original data handling: Amplification with reference gene primers provided the estimates of nucleated cell counts. Profiled with immunoSEQ multiplex PCR; TCRdb holds only in-frame clones, not every one. For V, J and clone size, that table is used; D and trimming come from the DNA. The repertoire consists of approximately 200,000 clones, with just under 90% occurring once and the leading ten covering less than 3.5%. During active infection, Seattle patients enrolled and were then monitored through disease.

Sequencing was performed on peripheral blood. The V call is TRBV7-9, the J call TRBJ2-1, with TRBD2 as a possible D gene (6 bases). The TCR comes from a man aged 25-40 years with COVID-19, enrolled during active disease. CDR3 bases: TGTGCCAGCAGCCTCTTGGCGGGAATCGTAAGTGAGCAGTTCTTC. Protein sequence: CASSLLAGIVSEQFF.